The 29 T cell receptor beta chains below all came from one sample that was sequenced in a study of blood T cell repertoires in COVID-19. The protocol was immunoSEQ multiplex PCR, while the TCRdb copy is restricted to in-frame clones and leaves out a portion. This sample carries tens of thousands of clones, roughly 70% of them seen once, and the ten largest clones take 2% to 3%. The source material was peripheral blood. The receptors originated from a human donor with acute or convalescent COVID-19. The donor label of this sample is uncertain.

The chain employs TRBV3-1 (or the pseudogene TRBV3-2) and TRBJ1-4; possibly TRBD1 for D (5 bases). Trimming pared 7 bases from V and 3 bases from J, leaving 12 bases between. The CDR3 runs 14 residues. CDR1 is LGHDT and CDR2 is YNNKEL in the germline V gene (reference sequence). In DNA, the CDR3 is TGTGCCAGCAAAAGACAGACGGCTAATGAAAAACTGTTTTTT. Residues: CASKRQTANEKLFF.

The J gene is TRBJ2-1, the V gene TRBV19, with a tentative D call TRBD1 (5 bases). Germline V gene data show CDR1 as LNHDA and CDR2 as SQIVND (reference sequence). Trimming stripped 5 bases from V and 7 bases from J, with 15 bases between. The CDR3 sequence is 14 residues long. CDR3 DNA: TGTGCCAGTAGTCCCAGACAGCCTGGGAATGAGCAGTTCTTC. Translation: CASSPRQPGNEQFF. Using reference TRBV19 and TRBJ2-1 for the parts outside the CDR3, the full variable domain is DGGITQSPKYLFRKEGQNVTLSCEQNLNHDAMYWYRQDPGQGLRLIYYSQIVNDFQKGDIAEGYSVSREKKESFPLTVTSAQKNPTAFYLCASSPRQPGNEQFFGPGTRLTVL.

The genes are TRBV5-1 and TRBJ1-3; D gene uncertain. Trimming removed 4 bases from V and 0 bases from J, with 14 bases in between. Germline-derived CDR1 and CDR2 are SGHRS and YFSETQ. CDR3 length: 16 residues. The CDR3 DNA reads as TGCGCCAGCAGCGCTACGAAACCGAGCTCTGGAAACACCATATATTTT. The encoded protein is CASSATKPSSGNTIYF.

CDR3 in DNA: TGTGCCAGCAGTTCCCCCTGGACATCCAAAGAGACCCAGTACTTC. Its protein is CASSSPWTSKETQYF. This rearrangement joins TRBV28 to TRBJ2-5; D might be TRBD1 (5 bases). The CDR3 covers 15 residues. Germline CDR1 MDHEN, CDR2 SYDVKM. Trimming took off 4 bases at V and 3 bases at J, with 15 bases between the two ends.

This chain connects TRBV4-2 to TRBJ2-2; 12 bases are shared with TRBD2. V gave up 5 bases and J gave up 2 bases; unmatched junction bases: 12. This CDR3 has 19 residues. Germline V CDR1 and CDR2: LGHNA, YNFKEQ. CDR3 in DNA: TGTGCCAGCAGCGGAGGGGCTAGCGGGAGGGCCTCCAACACCGGGGAGCTGTTTTTT. Translating gives CASSGGASGRASNTGELFF.

The rearrangement links TRBV2 to TRBJ1-2; 10 nucleotides match TRBD1. V lost 1 base to trimming and J lost 6 bases; unmatched junction nucleotides: 8. The germline gives CDR1 SNHLY, CDR2 FYNNEI. This CDR3 region has 16 residues. Here the CDR3 reads CASSEVPGQGRDGYTF. The CDR3 DNA reads TGTGCCAGCAGTGAAGTCCCGGGACAGGGGAGAGATGGCTACACCTTC.

This clone has just one count. The chain is built from TRBV18 and TRBJ2-5; D possibly corresponds to TRBD1 (6 bases). This CDR3 contains 15 residues. Germline-derived CDR1 and CDR2 are KGHSH and LQKENI. Deletions cut 0 bases from V and 4 bases from J, with 12 bases between. CDR3 sequence: CASSPPKRGGETQYF. CDR3 DNA: TGTGCCAGCTCACCACCCAAAAGAGGGGGAGAGACCCAGTACTTC.

This clone was counted a few times. The chain employs TRBV5-1 and TRBJ2-1, with 10 nucleotides matching TRBD1. The junction had 1 base not matched to a gene; V was cut back by 0 bases and J by 4 bases. The CDR3 contains 15 residues. Germline CDR1 and CDR2: SGHRS and YFSETQ. The CDR3 sequence is CASSLGTGGYNEQFF. The DNA for the CDR3 is TGCGCCAGCAGCTTGGGGACAGGGGGTTACAATGAGCAGTTCTTC.

The genes are TRBV5-1 and TRBJ1-1, with a weak D call TRBD1 (5 bases). CDR3 length: 13 amino acids. Trimming left V 1 base short and J 6 bases short, with 10 bases between. Germline V CDR1 and CDR2: SGHRS, YFSETQ. The CDR3 spells CASSLIREAEAFF. CDR3 nucleotides: TGCGCCAGCAGCTTGATCAGGGAGGCTGAAGCTTTCTTT.

The V gene is TRBV11-2, the J gene TRBJ1-5; D is possibly TRBD1 (6 bases). V lost 9 bases and J lost 6, with 24 bases in between. The CDR3 loop spans 16 amino acids. Per the germline V gene, CDR1 is SGHAT and CDR2 is FQNNGV. CDR3 bases: TGTGCCAGGTATTGCCCCCACAGGGAAGAGAGTCAGCCCCAGCATTTT. Its protein product is CARYCPHREESQPQHF. The full variable domain, its missing parts supplied by reference TRBV11-2 and TRBJ1-5, is EAGVAQSPRYKIIEKRQSVAFWCNPISGHATLYWYQQILGQGPKLLIQFQNNGVVDDSQLPKDRFSAERLKGVDSTLKIQPAKLEDSAVYLCARYCPHREESQPQHFGDGTRLSIL.

V gene TRBV7-7 combines with J gene TRBJ2-1; 10 bases match TRBD2. V lost 5 bases to trimming and J lost 4 bases; unmatched junction nucleotides: 5. Germline values: CDR1 SSHAT, CDR2 FNYEAQ (reference sequence). There are 15 residues in the CDR3. CDR3 in DNA: TGTGCCAGCAGCCCAAGCGGGGGGGGGTACAATGAGCAGTTCTTC. Translating gives CASSPSGGGYNEQFF.

This clone was recorded a few times. V usage is TRBV5-1 and J usage is TRBJ1-1; TRBD1 matches 10 bases. Germline V CDR1 and CDR2: SGHRS, YFSETQ. The CDR3 runs to 18 residues. The junction had 13 bases not matched to a gene; V was cut back by 3 bases and J by 2 bases. As DNA, the CDR3 is TGCGCCAGCAGCTCCGTTCTCAGGACAGGGGGGCTTAACACTGAAGCTTTCTTT. This codes for CASSSVLRTGGLNTEAFF.

The V and J genes are TRBV11-2 and TRBJ1-1, with D possibly being TRBD1 (5 bases). Germline values: CDR1 SGHAT, CDR2 FQNNGV. The length of the CDR3 is 15 residues. V was cut by 5 bases and J by 0 bases, with 13 bases left in between. For the CDR3, the DNA is TGTGCCAGCAGCCACCGACAGAGTTTGAACACTGAAGCTTTCTTT. Residues: CASSHRQSLNTEAFF.

The CDR3 DNA follows: TGCGCCAGCAGCCCCAGGGTCACCGGGGAGCTGTTTTTT. Translation gives CASSPRVTGELFF. V gene TRBV5-1 combines with J gene TRBJ2-2; possible D gene TRBD1, 5 bases. Germline values: CDR1 SGHRS, CDR2 YFSETQ. The CDR3 is made up of 13 amino acids. V dropped 4 bases and J dropped 4 bases, with 8 bases sitting between them.

The chain combines TRBV5-1 with TRBJ2-5, with 14 nucleotides matching TRBD2. Germline lookup yields CDR1 SGHRS and CDR2 YFSETQ. With V trimmed by 4 bases and J by 5 bases, 7 bases remained unmatched. The CDR3 loop spans 16 amino acids. CDR3 amino acids: CASSPGLAGGRETQYF. The DNA for the CDR3 is TGCGCCAGCAGCCCCGGACTAGCGGGAGGTAGGGAGACCCAGTACTTC.

The chain recombines TRBV7-2 with TRBJ2-7; TRBD2 matches at 9 bases. The CDR3 has 15 amino acids. The ends lost 3 bases at V and 3 bases at J; junction bases unmatched: 6. CDR1 and CDR2 (germline): SGHTA, FQGNSA. As DNA, the CDR3 is TGTGCCAGCAGCTTGGCGGGAGGGCCGATCTACGAGCAGTACTTC. This translates into CASSLAGGPIYEQYF.

This clone was detected only once. The CDR3 loop reads CASSRNSGGLSDTQYF. For the CDR3, the DNA is TGTGCCAGCAGCCGAAATAGCGGGGGACTCTCAGATACGCAGTATTTT. This chain links TRBV3-1 (or the pseudogene TRBV3-2) with TRBJ2-3; 9 positions agree with TRBD2. In germline, CDR1 is LGHDT, CDR2 YNNKEL (reference sequence). The J segment lost 4 bases and the V segment lost 4 bases, leaving 9 bases of the junction unmatched. The CDR3 contains 16 residues.

This rearrangement joins TRBV5-6 to TRBJ1-5; no firm D call. V dropped 0 bases and J dropped 2 bases, with 12 bases sitting between them. The CDR3 covers 16 residues. Germline V gives CDR1 SGHDT, CDR2 YYEEEE. The CDR3 is CASSLGPGLGNQPQHF. In nucleotides, the CDR3 is TGTGCCAGCAGCTTGGGGCCGGGTTTAGGCAATCAGCCCCAGCATTTT.

The chain joins TRBV6-2 or TRBV6-3 to TRBJ2-7; TRBD1 might be the D (6 bases). Trimming left V 2 bases short and J 2 bases short, with 10 bases between. Germline assignment: CDR1 MNHEY and CDR2 SVGEGT. There are 14 residues in the CDR3. CDR3 coding DNA: TGTGCCAGCAGTTACGGACAGAGAACCTACGAGCAGTACGTC. Amino acids: CASSYGQRTYEQYV.

The V gene is TRBV2, the J gene TRBJ2-1; no reliable D call. Germline CDR1 reads SNHLY; CDR2 reads FYNNEI. The V end lost 4 bases, the J end lost 7 bases, and 8 bases lay between the germline ends. This CDR3 has 12 amino acids. DNA for the CDR3: TGTGCCAGCAGTGCCCCGGGTAATGAGCAGTTCTTC. This encodes CASSAPGNEQFF.

The chain carries TRBV6-4 and TRBJ2-1; 13 nucleotides line up with TRBD2. Trimming at V came to 6 bases and at J to 10 bases, leaving 9 bases not matched to a gene. The V gene's germline CDR1 is MRHNA and CDR2 SNTAGT. This CDR3 has 15 residues. The CDR3 sequence: CASRPTSGRAGEQFF. The DNA for the CDR3 is TGTGCCAGCAGGCCTACTAGCGGGAGGGCCGGGGAGCAGTTCTTC.

The rearrangement joins TRBV6-1 to TRBJ1-6; no clear D. The germline V gene has CDR1 MNHNS and CDR2 SASEGT. This CDR3 is 14 amino acids long. V lost 2 bases and J 7 bases, leaving 9 bases between the germline ends. DNA of the CDR3: TGTGCCAGCAGTGAAATCAGAGGGAATTCACCCCTCCACTTT. Translation: CASSEIRGNSPLHF.

This chain uses TRBV7-8 with TRBJ1-6; 8 nucleotides align to TRBD1. Germline V gives CDR1 SGHVS, CDR2 FQNEAQ. V gave up 0 bases and J gave up 9 bases; unmatched junction bases: 7. The CDR3 spans 16 residues. CDR3 protein: CASSLAGQGARSPLHF. The DNA of the CDR3 is TGTGCCAGCAGCTTAGCGGGTCAGGGGGCGCGTTCACCCCTCCACTTT.

The rearrangement joins TRBV27 to TRBJ2-1, with 12 bases that match TRBD2. CDR3 length: 16 amino acids. Germline V gene sequence: CDR1 MNHEY, CDR2 SMNVEV (reference sequence). The V segment lost 3 bases and the J segment 10 bases; nucleotides outside the gene matches: 10. CDR3 coding DNA: TGTGCCAGCAGTTTTCTAGCGGGAGGGCTGTCCGGGGAGCAGTTCTTC. Translation: CASSFLAGGLSGEQFF.

The chain has TRBV9 and TRBJ2-6, with 14 positions matching TRBD2. V lost 3 bases, J lost 0 bases, and 2 bases stayed unmatched. This CDR3 region has 18 residues. Germline V gene sequence: CDR1 SGDLS, CDR2 YYNGEE. The CDR3 sequence: CASSAGLAGVSGANVLTF. Here the CDR3 DNA reads TGTGCCAGCAGCGCGGGACTAGCGGGGGTCTCTGGGGCCAACGTCCTGACTTTC. Full variable domain (outside the CDR3, taken from reference TRBV9 and TRBJ2-6): DSGVTQTPKHLITATGQRVTLRCSPRSGDLSVYWYQQSLDQGLQFLIQYYNGEERAKGNILERFSAQQFPDLHSELNLSSLELGDSALYFCASSAGLAGVSGANVLTFGAGSRLTVL.

The J gene is TRBJ2-2, the V gene TRBV7-2; 8 bases are a match to TRBD1. This CDR3 comprises 13 residues. Germline assignment: CDR1 SGHTA and CDR2 FQGNSA. After removal of 5 bases from V and 4 bases from J, the junction contained 0 bases not matched to a gene. The CDR3 reads CASSTGGTGELFF. The CDR3 bases are TGTGCCAGCAGCACAGGGGGCACCGGGGAGCTGTTTTTT.

The rearrangement joins TRBV20-1 to TRBJ2-7; 12 nucleotides agree with TRBD2. V was pared by 3 bases and J by 5 bases, with 14 bases of the junction left unmatched. CDR3 size: 17 residues. CDR1 is DFQATT, CDR2 SNEGSKA, per germline (reference sequence). CDR3 coding DNA: TGCAGTGCTAGTCCAAGCGCGACTAGCGGGAGTCGGGACGAGCAGTACTTC. It translates to CSASPSATSGSRDEQYF.

This clone was recorded only once. The CDR3 here is CASSTGTGFGELFF. Written as DNA, the CDR3 is TGCGCCAGCAGCACGGGGACAGGGTTTGGGGAGCTGTTTTTT. The rearrangement links TRBV5-1 to TRBJ2-2; 9 bases match TRBD1. CDR1 and CDR2 from the germline V gene are SGHRS and YFSETQ. The CDR3 has 14 amino acids. The junction had 6 bases not matched to a gene; V was cut back by 4 bases and J by 8 bases.

The chain couples TRBV20-1 to TRBJ2-5; no clear D gene. Germline V lookup: CDR1 DFQATT, CDR2 SNEGSKA (reference sequence). The CDR3 runs 11 residues. The ends were cut back, 2 bases at V and 5 bases at J, with 6 bases in the middle. In nucleotides, the CDR3 is TGCAGTGCTAGACCCGGGGAGACCCAGTACTTC. It translates to CSARPGETQYF.